Here is one T cell receptor beta chain with its context. V was cut by 5 bases and J by 0 bases, with 11 bases left in between. Germline loops: CDR1 SEHNR, CDR2 FQNEAQ (reference sequence). The CDR3 has 14 amino acids. The sample is drawn from a study of early T cells in non-severe SARS-CoV-2 infection. Via MiXCR, TCRdb re-called the 5' RACE reads, giving one row per CDR3 protein. Of roughly 100,000 distinct CDR3 sequences listed, approximately 12% were seen once; the top ten hold 4.4%. This receptor was obtained from an adult who was a healthcare worker with PCR-confirmed SARS-CoV-2 infection or an uninfected control (not recorded which). The chain joins TRBV7-9 to TRBJ2-7, with D tentatively TRBD1 or TRBD2 (5 bases each). Specimen: whole blood, collected at baseline. The CDR3 nucleotides are TGTGCCAGCAGCCGGGACGCCGACTCCTACGAGCAGTACTTC. Translated: CASSRDADSYEQYF.